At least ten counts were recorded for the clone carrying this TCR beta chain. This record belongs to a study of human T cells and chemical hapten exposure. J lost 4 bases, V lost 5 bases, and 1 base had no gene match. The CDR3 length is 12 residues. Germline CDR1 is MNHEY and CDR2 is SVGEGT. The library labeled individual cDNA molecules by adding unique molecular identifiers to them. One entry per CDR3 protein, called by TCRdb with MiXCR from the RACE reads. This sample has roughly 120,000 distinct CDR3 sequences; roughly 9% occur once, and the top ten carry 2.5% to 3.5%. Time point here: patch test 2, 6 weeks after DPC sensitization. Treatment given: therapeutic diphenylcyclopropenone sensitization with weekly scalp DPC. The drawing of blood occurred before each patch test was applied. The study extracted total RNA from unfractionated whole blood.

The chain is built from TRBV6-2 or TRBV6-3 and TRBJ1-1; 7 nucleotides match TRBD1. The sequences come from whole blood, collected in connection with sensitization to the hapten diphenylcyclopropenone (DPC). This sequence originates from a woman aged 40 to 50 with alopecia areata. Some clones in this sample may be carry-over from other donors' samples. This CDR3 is CASSGQVTEAFF. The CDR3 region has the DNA TGTGCCAGCAGTGGACAGGTCACTGAAGCTTTCTTT.